These T cell receptor beta chains were read from a single sample in a study of identical twins. TCRdb reanalysed the 5' RACE reads using MiXCR and keeps one entry per CDR3 protein. The sample carries some 250,000 distinct CDR3 sequences, 6.5% recorded once. This sample also appeared in a second study, on T cells expressing NK-cell markers.

Sequencing used CD8+ T cells sorted from blood. The receptor source for this set is a woman aged 18 to 35 in good health. The CDR3 runs from the conserved cysteine through the conserved F or W. The D gene is left open where the match is weak. The size entry is marked missing in some rows and otherwise reads once, few, many or a size class.

TRBD1	TRBV6-1	TRBJ2-3	NA	CASSTTGARVADTQYF	TGTGCCAGCAGCACCACAGGGGCGCGGGTGGCAGATACGCAGTATTTT
NA	TRBV20-1	TRBJ2-1	NA	CSASGAGISYNEQFF	TGCAGTGCTAGCGGCGCGGGTATCTCCTACAATGAGCAGTTCTTC
NA	TRBV5-1	TRBJ1-1	many	CASSLQRSAEAFF	TGCGCCAGCAGCTTACAGAGGAGCGCTGAAGCTTTCTTT
TRBD2	TRBV30	TRBJ2-3	NA	CAWSVGLAGGF	TGTGCCTGGAGTGTCGGGCTAGCGGGAGGATTT
NA	TRBV7-8	TRBJ2-1	NA	CASSPGPVGEYNEQFF	TGTGCCAGCAGCCCGGGCCCGGTGGGGGAGTACAATGAGCAGTTCTTC
TRBD2	TRBV11-2	TRBJ2-4	few	CASSLERLAALAKNIQYF	TGTGCCAGCAGCTTAGAACGACTAGCGGCCCTAGCCAAAAACATTCAGTACTTC
NA	TRBV12-3/TRBV12-4	TRBJ2-1	NA	CASSSHVRTDNEQFF	TGTGCCAGCAGCTCCCACGTGAGGACAGACAATGAGCAGTTCTTC
TRBD1	TRBV9	TRBJ1-1	many	CASSGGGAGTEAFF	TGTGCCAGCAGCGGAGGGGGCGCGGGGACTGAAGCTTTCTTT
NA	TRBV3-1	TRBJ2-3	NA	CASNQEGRAPTDTQYF	TGTGCCAGCAACCAAGAGGGCAGGGCGCCCACAGATACGCAGTATTTT
NA	TRBV27	TRBJ1-5	NA	CASSPGQRSQPQHF	TGTGCCAGCAGTCCTGGACAGCGGAGTCAGCCCCAGCATTTT
TRBD1	TRBV20-1	TRBJ1-5	many	CSATPGTGEVQPQHF	TGCAGTGCTACACCCGGGACAGGGGAGGTTCAGCCCCAGCATTTT
NA	TRBV11-1	TRBJ2-7	NA	CASSLVEQSYYEQYF	TGTGCCAGCAGCTTAGTGGAACAGTCCTACTACGAGCAGTACTTC
TRBD1	TRBV7-9	TRBJ1-1	few	CASSLGRRDRNTEAFF	TGTGCCAGCAGCTTAGGGAGGAGGGACAGGAACACTGAAGCTTTCTTT
NA	TRBV9	TRBJ2-1	NA	CASSTGRGDEQFF	TGTGCCAGCAGCACCGGCAGGGGAGATGAGCAGTTCTTC
NA	TRBV13	TRBJ2-3	few	CASSPKPFYTQYF	TGTGCCAGCAGCCCGAAACCCTTTTATACGCAGTATTTT
NA	TRBV14	TRBJ1-1	many	CASSQEAQVDTEAFF	TGTGCCAGCAGCCAAGAAGCACAGGTGGACACTGAAGCTTTCTTT
NA	TRBV29-1	TRBJ2-4	NA	CSATRGAKNIQYF	TGCAGCGCTACCCGGGGAGCCAAAAACATTCAGTACTTC